Ten or more counts support the clone carrying this T cell receptor (beta chain). Its antigen is undetermined. A TCRbeta library incorporating unique molecular identifiers was prepared. TCRdb reprocessed the PCR reads with MiXCR, giving one entry per CDR3 protein. The sample shows about 290,000 distinct CDR3 sequences, over 9.5% of them seen only once. This sample is drawn from a study of T-cell reconstitution after alpha-beta-depleted transplantation in children. The CDR3 consists of 16 residues. Germline V gene data show CDR1 as LGHDT and CDR2 as YNNKEL (reference sequence). Trimming removed 3 bases from V and 2 bases from J; junction bases left unmatched: 6. Notes on the study in general: Elevated TCRbeta diversity at day 60 was traced, in some patients, to surviving recipient T cells and thymic progenitors.

This TCR was sampled from a boy in the first two years of life with acute myeloid leukemia, due to receive a stem cell transplant. V gene TRBV3-1 combines with J gene TRBJ2-3; 9 nucleotides align to TRBD1. Sequenced material: PBMCs, taken before TCRalphabeta/CD19-depleted stem cell transplant. The CDR3 protein is CASSHHRDRATDTQYF. CDR3 bases: TGTGCCAGCAGCCACCACCGGGACAGGGCCACAGATACGCAGTATTTT.